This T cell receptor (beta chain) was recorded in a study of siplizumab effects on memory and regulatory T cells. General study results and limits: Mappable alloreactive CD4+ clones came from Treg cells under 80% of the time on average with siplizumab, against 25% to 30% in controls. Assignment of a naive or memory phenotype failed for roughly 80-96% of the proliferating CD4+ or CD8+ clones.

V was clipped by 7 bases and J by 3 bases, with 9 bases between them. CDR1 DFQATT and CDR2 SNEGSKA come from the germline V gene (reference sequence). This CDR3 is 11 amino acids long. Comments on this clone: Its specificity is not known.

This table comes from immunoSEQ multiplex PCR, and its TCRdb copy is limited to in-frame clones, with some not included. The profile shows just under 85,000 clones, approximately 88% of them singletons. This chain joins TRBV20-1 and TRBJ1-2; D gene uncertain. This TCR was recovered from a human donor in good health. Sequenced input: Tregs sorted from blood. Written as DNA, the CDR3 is TGCAGTGGGCAGGTCGACTATGGCTACACCTTC. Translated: CSGQVDYGYTF.